A single sample gave rise to the 13 T cell receptor beta chains below, sequenced in a study of long-term antiretroviral therapy in people with HIV. The immunoSEQ assay was v3.0, run at survey level. Repertoires were generated with immunoSEQ multiplex PCR, while TCRdb's copy carries only in-frame clones and drops some. The sample lists 30,000 to 40,000 clones, roughly 80% occurring once. The material was unsorted PBMCs, obtained 1.5 years after starting antiretroviral therapy. The receptors were sampled from a man between 18 and 29 years old with HIV.

The chain employs TRBV11-1 and TRBJ2-1; D is possibly TRBD2 (5 bases). V gave up 0 bases and J gave up 5 bases, with 14 bases separating them. CDR3 length: 16 amino acids. The germline gives CDR1 SGHAT, CDR2 FQDESV (reference sequence). As DNA, the CDR3 is TGTGCCAGCAGCTTAGCGAGGTTTGAGAGGGACAATGAGCAGTTCTTC. Translation gives CASSLARFERDNEQFF.

This chain links TRBV21-1 with TRBJ1-1. TRBV21-1 is a recognized pseudogene. CDR3 length: 16 amino acids. CDR3 amino acids: CASSIGPSYMNTEAFF. The CDR3 DNA is TGTGCCAGCAGTATAGGTCCGAGCTACATGAACACTGAAGCTTTCTTT.

The chain uses TRBV14 and TRBJ2-5, with unresolved D. CDR1 is SGHDN, CDR2 FVKESK, per germline. This CDR3 has 13 amino acids. Trimming took off 1 base at V and 3 bases at J, with 6 bases between the two ends. This CDR3 reads CASSQGWKETQYF. The CDR3 DNA reads TGTGCCAGCAGCCAAGGTTGGAAAGAGACCCAGTACTTC.

The chain combines TRBV6-5 with TRBJ1-2; 10 bases fit TRBD1. The CDR3 covers 14 residues. The trim removed 6 bases at V and 7 bases at J, leaving 8 bases unmatched. Germline CDR1 reads MNHEY; CDR2 reads SVGAGI. CDR3 nucleotides: TGTGCCAGCAGGGGGACAGGGGACGTTCTTGGCTACACCTTC. It codes for CASRGTGDVLGYTF.

CDR3 residues: CASRDGELFF. DNA of the CDR3: TGTGCCAGCAGAGACGGGGAGCTGTTTTTT. The V and J genes are TRBV28 and TRBJ2-2; D gene ambiguous. Germline V gene lookup returns CDR1 MDHEN and CDR2 SYDVKM. The CDR3 has 10 residues. V lost 6 bases and J lost 7, with 3 bases in between.

The V gene is TRBV14, the J gene TRBJ2-7, with D perhaps matching TRBD1 (6 bases). CDR1 is SGHDN and CDR2 is FVKESK in the germline V gene. V dropped 4 bases and J dropped 6 bases, with 19 bases sitting between them. There are 15 residues in the CDR3. CDR3 nucleotides: TGTGCCAGCAGCCCGTTCCGGGCAGGGGCGACCGAGCAGTACTTC. Its protein product is CASSPFRAGATEQYF.

In this sample, this clone turned up a few times. The chain has TRBV7-9 and TRBJ2-7, with no clear D. There are 12 residues in the CDR3. Germline loops: CDR1 SEHNR, CDR2 FQNEAQ (reference sequence). The V gene lost 4 bases and the J gene lost 4 bases, with 8 bases spanning the gap. The CDR3 region is CASSSDRYEQYF. CDR3 nucleotides: TGTGCCAGCAGCTCAGATAGGTACGAGCAGTACTTC. Variable domain in full (rest from reference TRBV7-9 and TRBJ2-7): DTGVSQNPRHKITKRGQNVTFRCDPISEHNRLYWYRQTLGQGPEFLTYFQNEAQLEKSRLLSDRFSAERPKGSFSTLEIQRTEQGDSAMYLCASSSDRYEQYFGPGTRLTVT.

The chain couples TRBV5-4 to TRBJ2-7; TRBD2 aligns across 9 bases. With 0 bases clipped from V and 4 bases from J, the junction kept 5 bases outside the gene matches. The CDR3 extends over 15 amino acids. The V gene's germline CDR1 is SGHNT and CDR2 YYREEE (reference sequence). CDR3 DNA sequence: TGTGCCAGCAGCTTGGATCCTAGCGGGACGTACGAGCAGTACTTC. Protein product: CASSLDPSGTYEQYF.

The DNA for the CDR3 is TGTGCCAGCTCACCATTCGGGAGCGTAACTGTATCTAGCACAGATACGCAGTATTTT. Protein sequence: CASSPFGSVTVSSTDTQYF. This chain connects TRBV18 to TRBJ2-3; the D gene is possibly TRBD2 (6 bases). The V gene's germline CDR1 is KGHSH and CDR2 LQKENI. The CDR3 runs to 19 residues. Trimming cost V 2 bases and J 0 bases, with 21 bases left between them. Looking up the rest from reference TRBV18 and TRBJ2-3 gives the full variable domain: NAGVMQNPRHLVRRRGQEARLRCSPMKGHSHVYWYRQLPEEGLKFMVYLQKENIIDESGMPKERFSAEFPKEGPSILRIQQVVRGDSAAYFCASSPFGSVTVSSTDTQYFGPGTRLTVL.

The rearrangement joins TRBV13 to TRBJ2-3; D possibly uses TRBD1 or TRBD2 (6 bases each). V lost 5 bases and J lost 2, with 23 bases in between. In germline, CDR1 is PRHDT, CDR2 FYEKMQ (reference sequence). The CDR3 is made up of 18 amino acids. The chain's CDR3 is CASSHSKGGGIATDTQYF. In DNA, the CDR3 is TGTGCCAGCAGCCATTCAAAGGGGGGCGGGATCGCCACAGATACGCAGTATTTT.

This clone was picked up one time. This rearrangement joins TRBV5-6 to TRBJ2-1; D might be TRBD2 (6 bases). CDR1 is SGHDT, CDR2 YYEEEE, per germline. The CDR3 contains 16 residues. V shed 5 bases and J shed 3 bases, with 18 bases lying between them. CDR3 DNA: TGTGCCAGCAGGGACCAGGGTGGGACTTTCTACAATGAGCAGTTCTTC. Protein sequence: CASRDQGGTFYNEQFF. Full variable domain (missing parts from reference TRBV5-6 and TRBJ2-1): DAGVTQSPTHLIKTRGQQVTLRCSPKSGHDTVSWYQQALGQGPQFIFQYYEEEERQRGNFPDRFSGHQFPNYSSELNVNALLLGDSALYLCASRDQGGTFYNEQFFGPGTRLTVL.

This clone is a singleton in its sample. The rearrangement links TRBV5-1 to TRBJ2-4; the D gene could be TRBD1 or TRBD2 (5 bases each). This CDR3 region has 12 residues. Per germline, CDR1 SGHRS and CDR2 YFSETQ. The V end was cut by 6 bases, the J end by 4 bases, with 8 bases between. The CDR3 loop reads CASNGGKNIQYF. The CDR3 nucleotides read TGCGCCAGCAATGGGGGTAAAAACATTCAGTACTTC.

This sequence joins TRBV19 and TRBJ2-7, with TRBD1 matching over 8 bases. There are 17 residues in the CDR3. Germline CDR1 and CDR2: LNHDA and SQIVND (reference sequence). The V segment lost 2 bases and the J segment 7 bases; nucleotides outside the gene matches: 16. CDR3 protein: CASSISGAQGAPVEQYF. CDR3 bases: TGTGCCAGTAGTATAAGTGGGGCGCAGGGGGCTCCGGTAGAGCAGTACTTC.